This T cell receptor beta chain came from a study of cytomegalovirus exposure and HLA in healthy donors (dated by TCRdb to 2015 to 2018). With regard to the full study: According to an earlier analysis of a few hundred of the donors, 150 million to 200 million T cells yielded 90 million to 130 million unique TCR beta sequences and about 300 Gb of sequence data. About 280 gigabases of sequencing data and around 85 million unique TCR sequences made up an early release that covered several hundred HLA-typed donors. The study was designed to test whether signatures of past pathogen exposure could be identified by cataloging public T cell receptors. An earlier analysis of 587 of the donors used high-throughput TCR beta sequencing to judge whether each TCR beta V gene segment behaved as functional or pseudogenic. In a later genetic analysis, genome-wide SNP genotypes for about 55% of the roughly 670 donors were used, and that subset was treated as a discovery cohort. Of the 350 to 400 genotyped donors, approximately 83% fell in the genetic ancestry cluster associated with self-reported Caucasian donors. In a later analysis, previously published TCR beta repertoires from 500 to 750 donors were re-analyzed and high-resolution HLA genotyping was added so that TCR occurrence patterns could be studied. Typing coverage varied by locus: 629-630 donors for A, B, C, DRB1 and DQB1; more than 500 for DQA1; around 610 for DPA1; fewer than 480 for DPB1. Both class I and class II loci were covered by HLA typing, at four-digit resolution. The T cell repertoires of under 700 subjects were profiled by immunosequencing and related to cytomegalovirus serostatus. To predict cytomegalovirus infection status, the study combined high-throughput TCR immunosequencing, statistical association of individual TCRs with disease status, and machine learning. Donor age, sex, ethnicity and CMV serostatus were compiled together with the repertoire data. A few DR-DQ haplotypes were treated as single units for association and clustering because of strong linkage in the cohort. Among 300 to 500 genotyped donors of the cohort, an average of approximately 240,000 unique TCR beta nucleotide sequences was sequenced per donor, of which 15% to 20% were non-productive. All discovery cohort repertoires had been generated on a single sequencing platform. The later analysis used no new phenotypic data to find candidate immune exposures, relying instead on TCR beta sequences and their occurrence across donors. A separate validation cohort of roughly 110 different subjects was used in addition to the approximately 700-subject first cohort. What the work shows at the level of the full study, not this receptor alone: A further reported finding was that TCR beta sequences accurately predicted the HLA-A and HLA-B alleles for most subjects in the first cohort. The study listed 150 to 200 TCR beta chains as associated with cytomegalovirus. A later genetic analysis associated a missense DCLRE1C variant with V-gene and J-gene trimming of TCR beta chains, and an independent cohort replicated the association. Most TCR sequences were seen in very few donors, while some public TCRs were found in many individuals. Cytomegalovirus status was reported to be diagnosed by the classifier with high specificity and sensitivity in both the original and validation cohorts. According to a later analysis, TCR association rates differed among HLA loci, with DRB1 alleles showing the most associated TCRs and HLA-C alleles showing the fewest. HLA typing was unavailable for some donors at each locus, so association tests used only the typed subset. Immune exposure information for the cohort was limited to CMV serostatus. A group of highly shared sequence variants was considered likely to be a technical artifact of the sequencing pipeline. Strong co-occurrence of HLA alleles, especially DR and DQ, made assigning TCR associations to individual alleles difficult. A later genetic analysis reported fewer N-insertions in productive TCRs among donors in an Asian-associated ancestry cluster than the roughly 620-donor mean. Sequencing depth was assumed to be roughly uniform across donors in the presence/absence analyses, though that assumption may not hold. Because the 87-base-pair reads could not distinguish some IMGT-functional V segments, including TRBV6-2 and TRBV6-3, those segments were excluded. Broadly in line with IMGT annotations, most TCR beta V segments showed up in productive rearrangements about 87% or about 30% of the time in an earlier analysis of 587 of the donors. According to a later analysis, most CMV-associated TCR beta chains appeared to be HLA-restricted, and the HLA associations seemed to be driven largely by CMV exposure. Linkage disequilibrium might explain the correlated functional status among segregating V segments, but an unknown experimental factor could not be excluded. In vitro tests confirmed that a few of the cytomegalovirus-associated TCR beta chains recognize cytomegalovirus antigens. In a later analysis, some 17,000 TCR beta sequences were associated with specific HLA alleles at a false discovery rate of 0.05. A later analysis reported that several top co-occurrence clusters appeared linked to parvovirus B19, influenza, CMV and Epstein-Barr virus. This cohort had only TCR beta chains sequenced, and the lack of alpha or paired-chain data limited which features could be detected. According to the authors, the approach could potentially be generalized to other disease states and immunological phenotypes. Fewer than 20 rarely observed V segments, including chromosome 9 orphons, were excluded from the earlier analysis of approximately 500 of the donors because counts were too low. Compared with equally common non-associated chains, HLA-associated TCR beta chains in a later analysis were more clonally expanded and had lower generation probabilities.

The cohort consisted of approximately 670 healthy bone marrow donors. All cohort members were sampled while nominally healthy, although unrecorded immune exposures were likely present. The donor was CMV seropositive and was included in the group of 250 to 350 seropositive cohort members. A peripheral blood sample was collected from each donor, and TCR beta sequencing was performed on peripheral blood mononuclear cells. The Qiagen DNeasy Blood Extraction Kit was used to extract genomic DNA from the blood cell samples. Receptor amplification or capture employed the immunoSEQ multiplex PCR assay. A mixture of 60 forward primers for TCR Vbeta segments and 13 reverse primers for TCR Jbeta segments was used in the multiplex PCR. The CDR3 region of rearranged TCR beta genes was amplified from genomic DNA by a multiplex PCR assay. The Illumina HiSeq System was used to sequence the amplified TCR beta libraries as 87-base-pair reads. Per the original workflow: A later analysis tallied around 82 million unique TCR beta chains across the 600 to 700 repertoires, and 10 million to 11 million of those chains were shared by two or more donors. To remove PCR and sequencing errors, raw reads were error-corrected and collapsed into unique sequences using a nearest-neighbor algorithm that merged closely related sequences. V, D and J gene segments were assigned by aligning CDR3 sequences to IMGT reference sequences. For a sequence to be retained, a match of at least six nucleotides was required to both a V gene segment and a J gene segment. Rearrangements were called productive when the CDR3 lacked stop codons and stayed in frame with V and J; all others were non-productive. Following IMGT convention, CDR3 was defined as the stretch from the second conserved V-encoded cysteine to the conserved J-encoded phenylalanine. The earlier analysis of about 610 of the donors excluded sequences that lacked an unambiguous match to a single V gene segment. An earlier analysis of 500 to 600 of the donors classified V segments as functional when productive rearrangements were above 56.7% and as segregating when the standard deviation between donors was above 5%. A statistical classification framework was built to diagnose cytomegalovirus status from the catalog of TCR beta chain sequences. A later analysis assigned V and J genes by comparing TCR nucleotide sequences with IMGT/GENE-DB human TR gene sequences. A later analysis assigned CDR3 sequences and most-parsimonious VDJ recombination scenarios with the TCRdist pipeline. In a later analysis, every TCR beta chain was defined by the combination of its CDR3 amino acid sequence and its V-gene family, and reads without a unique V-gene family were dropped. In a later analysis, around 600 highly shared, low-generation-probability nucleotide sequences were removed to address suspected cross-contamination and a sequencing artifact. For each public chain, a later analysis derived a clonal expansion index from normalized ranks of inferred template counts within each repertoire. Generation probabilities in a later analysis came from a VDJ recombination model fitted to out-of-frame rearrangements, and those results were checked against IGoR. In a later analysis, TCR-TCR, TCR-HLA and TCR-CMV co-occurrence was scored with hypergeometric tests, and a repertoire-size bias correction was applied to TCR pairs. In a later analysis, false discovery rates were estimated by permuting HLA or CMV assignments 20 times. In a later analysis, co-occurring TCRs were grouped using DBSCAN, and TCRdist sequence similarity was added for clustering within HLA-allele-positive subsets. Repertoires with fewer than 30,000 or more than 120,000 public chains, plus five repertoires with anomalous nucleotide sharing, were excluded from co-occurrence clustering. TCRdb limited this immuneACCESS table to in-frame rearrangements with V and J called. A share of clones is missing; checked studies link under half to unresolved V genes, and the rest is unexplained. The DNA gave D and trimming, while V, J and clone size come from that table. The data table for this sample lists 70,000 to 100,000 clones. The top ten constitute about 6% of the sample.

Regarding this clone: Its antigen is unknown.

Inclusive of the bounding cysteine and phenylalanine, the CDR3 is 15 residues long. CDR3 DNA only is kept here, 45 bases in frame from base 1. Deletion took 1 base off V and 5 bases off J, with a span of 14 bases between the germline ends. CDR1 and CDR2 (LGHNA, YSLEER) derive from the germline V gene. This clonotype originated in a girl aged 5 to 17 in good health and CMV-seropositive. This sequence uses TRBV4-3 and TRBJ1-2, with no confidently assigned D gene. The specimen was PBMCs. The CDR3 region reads CASSQVADASYGYTF. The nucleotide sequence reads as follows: TGCGCCAGCAGCCAAGTCGCAGATGCTAGTTATGGCTACACCTTC.